This passage covers 24 T cell receptor beta chains from one sample sequenced in a study of graft-versus-host responses after intestinal transplantation. The protocol was immunoSEQ multiplex PCR, while the TCRdb copy is restricted to in-frame clones and leaves out a portion. The sample lists roughly 69,000 clones, 90% occurring once. The antigens of these receptors remain unknown. The specimen was unstimulated CD8+ T cells sorted from spleen or lymph node cells, collected before transplant. These receptor sequences come from a human donor who was the organ donor for an intestinal transplant.

Details on this clone: The junction does not match germline at one end; this may be a read error. The chain is built from TRBV7-7 and TRBJ2-5; weak D call: TRBD2 (6 bases). The CDR3 is made up of 16 amino acids. CDR1 and CDR2 (germline): SSHAT, FNYEAQ (reference sequence). The CDR3 protein is CASSSRDFGGPETQYF. The DNA of the CDR3 is TGTGCTAGCAGCTCCCGGGACTTTGGGGGTCCGGAGACCCAGTACTTC.

The rearrangement uses TRBV19 and TRBJ1-2; D is perhaps TRBD1 (6 bases). The CDR3 has 14 amino acids. V was pared by 5 bases and J by 4 bases, with 14 bases between. Germline V gives CDR1 LNHDA, CDR2 SQIVND (reference sequence). This CDR3 is CASSLRQAGYGYTF. Here the CDR3 DNA reads TGTGCCAGTAGTCTACGACAGGCCGGCTATGGCTACACCTTC.

The rearrangement links TRBV6-5 to TRBJ2-1, with TRBD2 as a possible D gene (6 bases). This CDR3 has 13 residues. From germline, CDR1 is MNHEY and CDR2 SVGAGI. V lost 8 bases to trimming and J lost 9 bases, with 17 bases between them. As DNA, the CDR3 is TGTGCCAGCGGAGATGGGGGAGCGGGTGAGCAGTTCTTC. Translating gives CASGDGGAGEQFF.

This rearrangement joins TRBV4-2 to TRBJ2-3; 11 bases are shared with TRBD2. The V and J ends lost 4 bases and 7 bases, in that order; junction bases with no gene match: 19. Germline V gene data show CDR1 as LGHNA and CDR2 as YNFKEQ. This CDR3 spans 19 amino acids. The CDR3 loop reads CASSPSGGVLAGGGYTQYF. The CDR3 region has the DNA TGTGCCAGCAGCCCAAGTGGGGGGGTGCTAGCGGGAGGCGGGTATACGCAGTATTTT.

This clone was seen once. The V call is TRBV5-1, the J call TRBJ1-3; 8 bases map to TRBD1. CDR1 and CDR2 from the germline V gene are SGHRS and YFSETQ. The CDR3 sequence is 17 residues long. The V gene end was trimmed by 2 bases and the J gene end by 2 bases; junction bases not matched to a gene: 9. Here the CDR3 reads CASSFNGQGEAGNTIYF. The CDR3 nucleotides read TGCGCCAGCAGCTTTAATGGACAGGGCGAGGCTGGAAACACCATATATTTT.

The sample holds one count of this clone. J is TRBJ2-7 and V is TRBV10-3; 9 positions match TRBD2. CDR1 ENHRY and CDR2 SYGVKD come from the germline V gene. V dropped 2 bases and J dropped 4; count of bases not matched to a gene: 6. The CDR3 loop spans 15 amino acids. The CDR3 reads CAISETWTSEYEQYF. The CDR3 DNA sequence: TGTGCCATCAGTGAGACTTGGACTAGCGAGTACGAGCAGTACTTC.

V and J are TRBV15 and TRBJ2-7, with 14 bases matching TRBD2. The germline gives CDR1 LNHNV, CDR2 YYDKDF (reference sequence). V trimming: 5 bases; J trimming: 4 bases; junction bases outside the gene matches: 16. This CDR3 is 19 amino acids long. CDR3 nucleotides: TGTGCCACCAGCGACTTCCACGGGACTAGCGGGGGCCCCTGGTACGAGCAGTACTTC. This codes for CATSDFHGTSGGPWYEQYF.

The chain joins TRBV5-5 to TRBJ1-2, with 7 bases matching TRBD1. From germline, CDR1 is SGHKS and CDR2 YYEKEE (reference sequence). The V segment lost 0 bases and the J segment 2 bases; nucleotides outside the gene matches: 1. The CDR3 is made up of 14 amino acids. In DNA form, the CDR3 reads TGTGCCAGCAGCTTGGGCAGGGGGAACTATGGCTACACCTTC. Its translation is CASSLGRGNYGYTF.

The chain joins TRBV5-7 to TRBJ2-5, with 8 bases lining up with TRBD1. TRBV5-7 is classed as an ORF, of uncertain function. V shed 1 base, J shed 1 base, and the junction held 6 bases outside the gene matches. This CDR3 comprises 16 residues. This CDR3 reads CASSLLRQGSQETQYF. CDR3 coding DNA: TGTGCCAGCAGCTTGTTGAGACAGGGGTCCCAAGAGACCCAGTACTTC.

The chain uses TRBV6-7 and TRBJ1-4, with D uncertain. TRBV6-7 is an ORF, and what it does is uncertain. The CDR3 covers 16 residues. V was trimmed by 2 bases and J by 0 bases, leaving 10 bases between them. The CDR3 region is CASSYPNNATNEKLFF. The CDR3 bases are TGTGCCAGCAGTTACCCCAACAACGCAACTAATGAAAAACTGTTTTTT.

The chain is built from TRBV6-6 and TRBJ1-5; D remains ambiguous. Per the germline V gene, CDR1 is MNHNY and CDR2 is SVGAGI (reference sequence). V lost 4 bases and J lost 4, with 8 bases in between. The CDR3 spans 13 residues. The DNA of the CDR3 is TGTGCCAGCAGTTTATGGGCGAATCAGCCCCAGCATTTT. Encoded protein: CASSLWANQPQHF.

This clone showed up just once. The genes are TRBV4-1 and TRBJ1-2, with D hard to call. CDR3 length: 15 residues. With 0 bases removed from V and 2 bases from J, the gap between germline ends came to 10 bases. Germline V gives CDR1 MGHRA, CDR2 YSYEKL. CDR3 sequence: CASSQDPGINYGYTF. Here the CDR3 DNA reads TGCGCCAGCAGCCAAGATCCGGGGATCAACTATGGCTACACCTTC.

The chain couples TRBV27 to TRBJ2-7; TRBD2 agrees at 9 bases. CDR1 and CDR2 (germline): MNHEY, SMNVEV (reference sequence). The CDR3 loop spans 16 amino acids. Trimming at V came to 8 bases and at J to 2 bases, leaving 13 bases not matched to a gene. Here the CDR3 reads CASCSSGSYPTYEQYF. For the CDR3, the DNA is TGTGCCAGCTGTAGTAGCGGGAGCTACCCTACCTACGAGCAGTACTTC.

The chain joins TRBV6-5 to TRBJ1-1; D not certain. V shed 5 bases and J shed 6 bases, with 10 bases lying between them. The CDR3 is 12 amino acids. Germline V gives CDR1 MNHEY, CDR2 SVGAGI. Here the CDR3 DNA reads TGTGCCAGCAGTGGGCCCGATGCTGAAGCTTTCTTT. Protein product: CASSGPDAEAFF.

This chain joins TRBV28 and TRBJ1-2, with a possible D match to TRBD1 (6 bases). The V end was cut by 5 bases, the J end by 3 bases, with 13 bases between. CDR3 length: 14 amino acids. Looked up from germline, CDR1 is MDHEN and CDR2 is SYDVKM. The CDR3 DNA sequence: TGTGCCAGCAGTCAGGGGAAAGAGGACTATGGCTACACCTTC. Encoded protein: CASSQGKEDYGYTF.

The V and J genes are TRBV13 and TRBJ2-5; D is perhaps TRBD1 (5 bases). Gene TRBJ2-7 matches the end of the DNA better, so the J call may be wrong. The germline CDR1 and CDR2 sequences are PRHDT and FYEKMQ (reference sequence). The length of the CDR3 is 13 residues. DNA of the CDR3: TGTGCCAGCAGTGACGACAGTTCCTACGAGCAGTACTTC. This gives the protein CASSDDSSYEQYF.

The chain joins TRBV28 to TRBJ1-2, with D perhaps TRBD1 (6 bases). The CDR3 covers 16 residues. Trimming took 3 bases from V and 5 from J, leaving 19 bases between them. Germline assignment: CDR1 MDHEN and CDR2 SYDVKM. The DNA of the CDR3 is TGTGCCAGCAGTTTTCTGCCAAACAGGGCCACATATGGCTACACCTTC. It specifies CASSFLPNRATYGYTF.

The rearrangement uses TRBV19 and TRBJ2-1; 7 positions match TRBD2. Trimming took 5 bases from V and 1 from J; bases not matched to a gene: 2. The CDR3 covers 14 residues. Germline V CDR1 and CDR2: LNHDA, SQIVND (reference sequence). This CDR3 is CASSASGSYNEQFF. CDR3 in DNA: TGTGCCAGTAGTGCTAGCGGTTCCTACAATGAGCAGTTCTTC.

V and J are TRBV13 and TRBJ2-2, with 14 bases identical to TRBD2. With 9 bases clipped from V and 1 base from J, the junction kept 10 bases outside the gene matches. Per germline, CDR1 PRHDT and CDR2 FYEKMQ (reference sequence). The CDR3 runs to 18 residues. The CDR3 DNA reads as TGTGCCAGTCCTTCCGGGACTAGCGGGAGTGGGAACACCGGGGAGCTGTTTTTT. Protein: CASPSGTSGSGNTGELFF.

The chain links TRBV28 to TRBJ2-5; TRBD2 matches 14 bases. J was trimmed by 3 bases and V by 6 bases; bases with no gene match: 9. The CDR3 sequence is 17 residues long. Per the germline V gene, CDR1 is MDHEN and CDR2 is SYDVKM. CDR3 amino acids: CASSYQPTSGREETQYF. The CDR3 region has the DNA TGTGCCAGCAGCTACCAACCGACTAGCGGGAGGGAAGAGACCCAGTACTTC.

The V and J genes are TRBV19 and TRBJ1-5, with D possibly matching TRBD1 (6 bases). The CDR3 loop spans 13 amino acids. The V end was cut by 7 bases, the J end by 7 bases, with 14 bases between. Germline loops: CDR1 LNHDA, CDR2 SQIVND (reference sequence). Written as DNA, the CDR3 is TGTGCCAGTACCTGGAACAGGGAACAGCCCCAGCATTTT. Amino acid sequence: CASTWNREQPQHF.

The chain employs TRBV7-8 and TRBJ2-1, with no clear D. The CDR3 is made up of 13 amino acids. Trimming took off 1 base at V and 5 bases at J, with 6 bases between the two ends. Germline V gene sequence: CDR1 SGHVS, CDR2 FQNEAQ. The CDR3 nucleotides are TGTGCCAGCAGCTTAGGTCCGGACAATGAGCAGTTCTTC. Protein sequence: CASSLGPDNEQFF.

The chain links TRBV28 to TRBJ2-7, with 8 bases fitting TRBD2. The CDR3 totals 16 residues. V shed 7 bases and J 2 bases; nucleotides not matched to a gene: 13. In germline, CDR1 is MDHEN, CDR2 SYDVKM. The CDR3: CASNSWEAGGPYEQYF. The DNA of the CDR3 is TGTGCCAGCAACAGTTGGGAGGCGGGGGGCCCCTACGAGCAGTACTTC.

V and J are TRBV5-5 and TRBJ1-5; 11 nucleotides align to TRBD1. The CDR3 spans 15 residues. Trimming at V came to 3 bases and at J to 4 bases, leaving 3 bases not matched to a gene. CDR1 SGHKS and CDR2 YYEKEE come from the germline V gene (reference sequence). The CDR3 nucleotides read TGTGCCAGCAGCTGGGGGACAGGGGGGAATCAGCCCCAGCATTTT. As protein: CASSWGTGGNQPQHF.